This TCR beta chain was found in a study of blood T cell repertoires in COVID-19. Study at large: Spain, Italy and the United States supplied samples that represented acute and convalescent COVID-19.

Germline V gene data show CDR1 as SGHTA and CDR2 as FQGNSA. The germline V and J ends were trimmed by 2 bases and 0 bases, with 11 bases remaining between them. The CDR3 runs to 16 residues. Per the authors' pipeline: Counts of nucleated cells, estimated from reference gene primer amplification, were obtained. Clones were read by immunoSEQ multiplex PCR, and TCRdb kept only the in-frame ones, dropping some. V, J and clone size are taken as reported in that table, and D and trimming were inferred from the DNA itself. The sample contains roughly 300,000 clones, roughly 87% of which appear only once. The V and J genes are TRBV7-2 and TRBJ2-1; D perhaps matches TRBD1 (5 bases). This TCR derives from a human donor in a cohort sampled during active COVID-19. The sequencing input was peripheral blood. CDR3 sequence (DNA): TGTGCCAGCAGCTTACAGGGCCCTGGCTCCTACAATGAGCAGTTCTTC. This encodes CASSLQGPGSYNEQFF.